The text below deals with one T cell receptor (beta chain). Sequencing was performed with immunoSEQ multiplex PCR; in TCRdb, only in-frame clones are kept and a portion is missing. The repertoire holds about 22,000 clones, approximately 81% seen once, with about 7.4% in the top ten. Trimming stripped 1 base from V and 15 bases from J, with 13 bases between. Germline values: CDR1 SEHNR, CDR2 FQNEAQ (reference sequence). The CDR3 has 12 residues. This sample stems from a study of T cell changes during pregnancy in multiple sclerosis. Sequencing used CD8+ T cells from peripheral blood mononuclear cells, obtained before pregnancy. The receptor was derived from a female donor with multiple sclerosis, enrolled in a pregnancy study. The J gene is TRBJ2-1, the V gene TRBV7-9, with D tentatively TRBD1 (5 bases). The DNA of the CDR3 is TGTGCCAGCAGCTTAGTGTCCCCTCAGGGGTTCTTC. It yields the protein CASSLVSPQGFF. Using reference TRBV7-9 and TRBJ2-1 for the parts outside the CDR3, the full variable domain is DTGVSQNPRHKITKRGQNVTFRCDPISEHNRLYWYRQTLGQGPEFLTYFQNEAQLEKSRLLSDRFSAERPKGSFSTLEIQRTEQGDSAMYLCASSLVSPQGFFGPGTRLTVL.